The 24 T cell receptor beta chains below all came from one sample that was sequenced in a study of blood T cells in healthy people across ages. The authors ran a second PCR of about 6 to 11 cycles using a sample-barcoded 5' primer and a J-beta primer mix. TCRdb reprocessed the 5' RACE reads via MiXCR and lists one record per CDR3 protein. The table includes roughly 1.5 million distinct CDR3 sequences, roughly 43% detected once. The source material was blood. The receptor source for this set is a woman aged 18-29 years in good health.

The chain recombines TRBV3-1 with TRBJ2-3; D possibly uses TRBD1 or TRBD2 (5 bases each). The germline V and J ends were trimmed by 2 bases and 13 bases, with 16 bases remaining between them. CDR3 size: 13 residues. The germline CDR1 and CDR2 sequences are LGHDT and YNNKEL (reference sequence). The CDR3 DNA is TGTGCCAGCAGCCAATATCTAGCCGGGACCAAGTATTTT. It encodes CASSQYLAGTKYF.

This chain links TRBV7-2 with TRBJ1-2; no clear D gene. Germline CDR1 and CDR2: SGHTA and FQGNSA. This CDR3 is 12 amino acids long. The V and J ends lost 2 bases and 7 bases respectively, with 8 bases between them. CDR3 sequence reads: CASSLWVGGYTF. CDR3 bases: TGTGCCAGCAGCTTATGGGTGGGTGGCTACACCTTC.

This chain connects TRBV30 to TRBJ2-7; unclear D gene. Germline assignment: CDR1 GTSNPN and CDR2 SVGIG (reference sequence). V lost 1 base, J lost 2 bases, and 6 bases lay in between. There are 12 residues in the CDR3. In DNA form, the CDR3 reads TGTGCCTGGAGTGACGGGCCCTACGAGCAGTACTTC. It is translated as CAWSDGPYEQYF.

The V and J genes are TRBV5-8 and TRBJ2-3; the D call may be TRBD1 or TRBD2 (7 bases each). Trimming pared 3 bases from V and 4 bases from J, leaving 18 bases between. The V gene's germline CDR1 is SGHTS and CDR2 YDEGEE. This CDR3 has 16 amino acids. The DNA for the CDR3 is TGTGCCAGCAGCTCTACCCAGGGGGGGCGCTCAGATACGCAGTATTTT. It yields the protein CASSSTQGGRSDTQYF.

The genes are TRBV5-5 and TRBJ2-7, with 8 nucleotides matching TRBD1. Germline CDR1 SGHKS, CDR2 YYEKEE (reference sequence). J was trimmed by 0 bases and V by 3 bases; bases with no gene match: 5. CDR3 length: 15 residues. This chain's CDR3 is CASSSYDRGSYEQYF. The CDR3 nucleotides are TGTGCCAGCAGCTCCTACGACAGGGGCTCCTACGAGCAGTACTTC.

This clonotype showed up just a few times. V gene TRBV11-2 combines with J gene TRBJ2-3; D might be TRBD2 (7 bases). Germline CDR1 and CDR2: SGHAT and FQNNGV. The CDR3 loop spans 15 amino acids. Trimming left V 4 bases short and J 3 bases short, with 14 bases between. The CDR3 DNA reads TGTGCCAGCAGCTCCCCCCGGGGGGCGACAGATACGCAGTATTTT. It yields the protein CASSSPRGATDTQYF.

The chain has TRBV7-9 and TRBJ2-2, with unresolved D. Germline lookup yields CDR1 SEHNR and CDR2 FQNEAQ (reference sequence). The CDR3 length is 16 residues. Trimming took off 1 base at V and 0 bases at J, with 9 bases between the two ends. CDR3 in DNA: TGTGCCAGCAGCTTAGGTTCAGGACCGAACACCGGGGAGCTGTTTTTT. Protein: CASSLGSGPNTGELFF.

The gene calls are TRBV5-1 and TRBJ2-7, with D perhaps TRBD1 or TRBD2 (6 bases each). Germline lookup yields CDR1 SGHRS and CDR2 YFSETQ. The V end was cut by 1 base, the J end by 3 bases, with 17 bases between. The CDR3 runs to 16 residues. The CDR3 is CASSLTWGAIIYEQYF. The CDR3 DNA sequence: TGCGCCAGCAGCTTGACCTGGGGGGCGATTATCTACGAGCAGTACTTC.

The chain uses TRBV20-1 and TRBJ2-7; the match to TRBD2 covers 10 bases. CDR3 length: 15 residues. Germline trimming cut 5 bases from V and 6 bases from J; bases unmatched to any gene: 13. Germline V gene lookup returns CDR1 DFQATT and CDR2 SNEGSKA (reference sequence). CDR3 protein: CSAEGGGLATSEQYF. The CDR3 coding sequence is TGCAGTGCTGAAGGAGGGGGACTAGCGACCTCCGAGCAGTACTTC.

The chain uses TRBV7-9 and TRBJ2-1; D uncertain. Germline assignment: CDR1 SEHNR and CDR2 FQNEAQ (reference sequence). V was cut by 3 bases and J by 3 bases, with 12 bases left in between. CDR3 size: 15 residues. The CDR3 DNA sequence: TGTGCCAGCAGCTTGGCAGGCCCGATCTACAATGAGCAGTTCTTC. This gives the protein CASSLAGPIYNEQFF.

The genes are TRBV5-1 and TRBJ1-2; D ambiguous. Germline values: CDR1 SGHRS, CDR2 YFSETQ. The CDR3 length is 14 residues. Trimming stripped 4 bases from V and 3 bases from J, with 13 bases between. The CDR3 DNA follows: TGCGCCAGCAGCCCACCGGCTTCCTACTATGGCTACACCTTC. It specifies CASSPPASYYGYTF.

Comments on this clonotype: One base away lies a much larger clone, so this may be a sequencing read error. This chain connects TRBV20-1 to TRBJ2-1; the match to TRBD1 covers 7 bases. CDR1 is DFQATT, CDR2 SNEGSKA, per germline (reference sequence). With 7 bases clipped from V and 7 bases from J, the junction kept 10 bases outside the gene matches. The CDR3 runs 13 residues. CDR3 nucleotide sequence: TGCAGTGTGGGACAGACCTCAGAGAATGAGCAGTTCTTC. Protein: CSVGQTSENEQFF.

This rearrangement joins TRBV27 to TRBJ1-1; D remains ambiguous. CDR1 and CDR2 from the germline V gene are MNHEY and SMNVEV (reference sequence). This CDR3 spans 16 amino acids. V dropped 1 base and J dropped 2 bases, with 14 bases sitting between them. The CDR3, as DNA: TGTGCCAGCAGTTTATTGGGCAGCAGCTTTAACACTGAAGCTTTCTTT. Protein sequence: CASSLLGSSFNTEAFF.

This clonotype occurred a few times. The rearrangement uses TRBV7-2 and TRBJ2-1; the match to TRBD2 covers 8 bases. Germline CDR1 and CDR2: SGHTA and FQGNSA. With 1 base clipped from V and 4 bases from J, the junction kept 9 bases outside the gene matches. The CDR3 covers 17 residues. CDR3 coding DNA: TGTGCCAGCAGCTTAGGACGATCGGCTAGCGGGTACAATGAGCAGTTCTTC. Protein: CASSLGRSASGYNEQFF.

V usage is TRBV5-5 and J usage is TRBJ1-1; D is undetermined. CDR1 is SGHKS, CDR2 YYEKEE, per germline (reference sequence). The CDR3 runs to 15 residues. V lost 4 bases and J 4 bases, leaving 17 bases between the germline ends. For the CDR3, the DNA is TGTGCCAGCAGCAGACTGCGGGCCCTGCCCACTGAAGCTTTCTTT. Its translation: CASSRLRALPTEAFF.

The genes are TRBV20-1 and TRBJ1-1; D unclear. V dropped 3 bases and J dropped 3 bases, with 5 bases sitting between them. CDR1 and CDR2 (germline): DFQATT, SNEGSKA (reference sequence). This CDR3 has 11 amino acids. The CDR3, as DNA: TGCAGTGCTAGGAAGGACACTGAAGCTTTCTTT. This sequence encodes CSARKDTEAFF.

V and J are TRBV28 and TRBJ1-2; D unclear. V was cut by 4 bases and J by 7 bases, with 10 bases left in between. Per the germline V gene, CDR1 is MDHEN and CDR2 is SYDVKM. The CDR3 runs 12 residues. CDR3 sequence: CASSYRGRGYTF. Here the CDR3 DNA reads TGTGCCAGCAGTTACAGAGGGCGTGGCTACACCTTC.

This clonotype appeared a few times. The J gene is TRBJ2-3, the V gene TRBV4-3; no clear D gene. The ends were cut back, 0 bases at V and 3 bases at J, with 7 bases in the middle. This CDR3 has 14 residues. Germline V gives CDR1 LGHNA, CDR2 YSLEER. Written as DNA, the CDR3 is TGCGCCAGCAGCCAAGACAGCAATACAGATACGCAGTATTTT. Residues: CASSQDSNTDTQYF.

The chain employs TRBV7-9 and TRBJ2-3; a weak D match, TRBD1 (6 bases). This CDR3 has 16 amino acids. Trimming took off 5 bases at V and 0 bases at J, with 15 bases between the two ends. Germline CDR1 and CDR2: SEHNR and FQNEAQ (reference sequence). CDR3 sequence reads: CASSEWGTGSTDTQYF. In nucleotides, the CDR3 is TGTGCCAGCAGCGAATGGGGAACAGGGAGCACAGATACGCAGTATTTT.

The CDR3, as DNA: TGCGCCAGCAGCTTGTACTCGCCCACAGATACGCAGTATTTT. Translated, it gives CASSLYSPTDTQYF. The chain is built from TRBV5-1 and TRBJ2-3; D is undetermined. CDR1 is SGHRS, CDR2 YFSETQ, per germline. This CDR3 has 14 residues. Trimming took 1 base from V and 2 from J, leaving 8 bases between them.

The gene calls are TRBV30 and TRBJ2-5, with D possibly TRBD1 on 6 matching bases. The CDR3 consists of 14 residues. In germline, CDR1 is GTSNPN, CDR2 SVGIG (reference sequence). V was clipped by 2 bases and J by 3 bases, with 13 bases between them. The CDR3 nucleotides are TGTGCCTGGAGTTGGGGGCAGGCGGAAGAGACCCAGTACTTC. Residues: CAWSWGQAEETQYF.

This clonotype showed up just a few times. The CDR3 bases are TGCAGTGGGACAGCTACCTACAATGAGCAGTTCTTC. This codes for CSGTATYNEQFF. V usage is TRBV20-1 and J usage is TRBJ2-1, with D maybe TRBD1 (6 bases). Per the germline V gene, CDR1 is DFQATT and CDR2 is SNEGSKA (reference sequence). The CDR3 has 12 amino acids. The V end was cut by 7 bases, the J end by 2 bases, with 9 bases between.

The chain carries TRBV28 and TRBJ2-1, with a tentative D call TRBD2 (6 bases). Trimming took off 4 bases at V and 12 bases at J, with 13 bases between the two ends. Germline V gives CDR1 MDHEN, CDR2 SYDVKM. CDR3 size: 12 residues. CDR3 nucleotides: TGTGCCAGCAGTTATGGAGGGCAGTGGCAGTTCTTC. Residues: CASSYGGQWQFF. The whole variable domain, filled in from reference TRBV28 and TRBJ2-1, reads DVKVTQSSRYLVKRTGEKVFLECVQDMDHENMFWYRQDPGLGLRLIYFSYDVKMKEKGDIPEGYSVSREKKERFSLILESASTNQTSMYLCASSYGGQWQFFGPGTRLTVL.

This chain links TRBV9 with TRBJ2-3; D might be TRBD2 (5 bases). This CDR3 has 16 amino acids. V was trimmed by 0 bases and J by 4 bases, leaving 15 bases between them. Germline values: CDR1 SGDLS, CDR2 YYNGEE. CDR3 sequence reads: CASSVGFLGSADTQYF. CDR3 nucleotides: TGTGCCAGCAGCGTAGGGTTTCTGGGGAGCGCAGATACGCAGTATTTT.